The sequence of this T cell receptor (beta chain) was determined in a study of blood T cell repertoires in COVID-19. Study details: The United States, Italy and Spain were the sources of the acute and convalescent COVID-19 samples. Sources were T cells, B-cell-depleted T cells, or PBMCs; the material itself was cDNA or gDNA.

In the original workflow: Reference gene primer amplification gave estimated nucleated cell counts. The method was immunoSEQ multiplex PCR; TCRdb's version includes in-frame clones alone and lacks a portion of them. The V and J calls and the clone size are those of that table, but D and trimming were determined from the DNA. Among about 160,000 clones listed, around 80% were seen once. The V gene's germline CDR1 is SNHLY and CDR2 FYNNEI. V was pared by 11 bases and J by 3 bases, with 16 bases between. This CDR3 is built from 13 residues. This clone was detected once. This clonotype was sampled from a man between 60 and 70 years old with active or convalescent COVID-19. Sequenced material: peripheral blood. The chain couples TRBV2 to TRBJ2-5; D is perhaps TRBD2 (5 bases). Written as DNA, the CDR3 is TGTGCCGGAGCCGGACTGAAGGAAGAGACCCAGTACTTC. The encoded protein is CAGAGLKEETQYF.